This entry lists 10 T cell receptor beta chains sequenced from one sample in a study of regulatory T cells in long-lasting Graves disease. Time point here: newly diagnosed GD, antithyroid drugs for less than 3 months. Generation of the TCR library employed RNA extracted from PBMCs. Construction of the TCR beta libraries employed iRepertoire HTBI primers in conjunction with Arm-PCR of CDR3 regions. MiXCR was run by TCRdb on the multiplex PCR reads, yielding one entry per CDR3 protein. The sample consists of 510,000 or so distinct CDR3 sequences, around 12% of them appearing once. The same data also went into a second study, on T cells in Graves' hyperthyroidism and ophthalmopathy.

The sequences come from peripheral blood mononuclear cells (PBMCs), collected at new diagnosis, from a patient treated with antithyroid drugs. The receptors originated from a woman aged 30 to 39 with Graves disease.

The chain has TRBV10-3 and TRBJ2-5; 7 nucleotides align to TRBD1. The CDR3 contains 12 residues. Germline-derived CDR1 and CDR2 are ENHRY and SYGVKD. V shed 10 bases, J shed 2 bases, and the junction held 4 bases outside the gene matches. The CDR3 here is CATGTEQETQYF. In DNA form, the CDR3 reads TGTGCCACCGGGACAGAACAAGAGACCCAGTACTTC.

This clonotype has more than one count but fewer than ten. The chain recombines TRBV28 with TRBJ2-7; 11 bases are a match to TRBD2. The CDR3 spans 19 residues. Germline V gene sequence: CDR1 MDHEN, CDR2 SYDVKM. The V gene end was trimmed by 5 bases and the J gene end by 3 bases; junction bases not matched to a gene: 18. Written as DNA, the CDR3 is TGTGCCAGCAGTCCCACCATCCCCCAAGCTGGGACTAGCGGCTACGAGCAGTACTTC. It is translated as CASSPTIPQAGTSGYEQYF.

A note on this clonotype: A far larger clone is just one base off, so this is likely a read error. The chain employs TRBV2 and TRBJ2-5; 9 bases agree with TRBD2. The end of the DNA aligns better with TRBJ2-1, so the J call may be wrong. This CDR3 is 14 amino acids long. Germline V gene data show CDR1 as SNHLY and CDR2 as FYNNEI. CDR3 amino acids: CASSEVAGVYEQFF. The DNA for the CDR3 is TGTGCCAGCAGTGAAGTAGCGGGAGTGTATGAGCAGTTCTTC.

At least ten counts were recorded for this clonotype. The chain recombines TRBV2 with TRBJ1-1; no clear D. The CDR3 covers 14 residues. Germline V lookup: CDR1 SNHLY, CDR2 FYNNEI. Trimming took 5 bases from V and 1 from J, leaving 11 bases between them. In DNA, the CDR3 is TGTGCCAGCAGTTTCGGATACACGAACACTGAAGCTTTCTTT. Its protein product is CASSFGYTNTEAFF.

The chain employs TRBV6-2 or TRBV6-3 and TRBJ1-5, with a tentative D call TRBD1 (6 bases). Germline CDR1 MNHEY, CDR2 SVGEGT. This CDR3 contains 15 residues. The V and J ends lost 0 bases and 4 bases respectively, with 10 bases between them. This CDR3 is CASSYSRGGNQPQHF. The CDR3 nucleotides read TGTGCCAGCAGTTACTCCAGGGGAGGTAATCAGCCCCAGCATTTT.

This clonotype has a count of ten or more. The chain couples TRBV28 to TRBJ2-1; D uncertain. This CDR3 is 14 amino acids long. Germline loops: CDR1 MDHEN, CDR2 SYDVKM. Trimming stripped 4 bases from V and 5 bases from J, with 12 bases between. The CDR3 is CASSSSSLDNEQFF. In DNA, the CDR3 is TGTGCCAGCAGTTCCTCTTCTCTTGACAATGAGCAGTTCTTC.

At least ten counts were recorded for this clonotype. The rearrangement uses TRBV2 and TRBJ2-7; 10 bases line up with TRBD2. Germline CDR1 SNHLY, CDR2 FYNNEI. V lost 10 bases and J lost 7; bases outside the gene matches: 22. This CDR3 region has 17 residues. The CDR3 loop reads CATGKGLAGVGPGEQYF. The CDR3 nucleotides are TGTGCCACCGGCAAGGGGCTAGCGGGAGTGGGGCCGGGGGAGCAGTACTTC.

For this clonotype: A single base separates this from a much larger clone, so it may be a read error. This sequence joins TRBV2 and TRBJ2-2; 10 bases align to TRBD2. The trim removed 7 bases at V and 7 bases at J, leaving 6 bases unmatched. Looked up from germline, CDR1 is SNHLY and CDR2 is FYNNEI. This CDR3 contains 14 residues. The CDR3 loop is CASILAGAVGELFF. The CDR3 DNA sequence: TGTGCCAGCATTCTAGCGGGAGCGGTCGGGGAGCTGTTTTTT. Using reference TRBV2 and TRBJ2-2 for the parts outside the CDR3, the full variable domain is EPEVTQTPSHQVTQMGQEVILRCVPISNHLYFYWYRQILGQKVEFLVSFYNNEISEKSEIFDDQFSVERPDGSNFTLKIRSTKLEDSAMYFCASILAGAVGELFFGEGSRLTVL.

This clonotype was detected only a few times. The gene calls are TRBV13 and TRBJ1-1; D gene uncertain. The CDR3 loop spans 15 amino acids. The germline CDR1 and CDR2 sequences are PRHDT and FYEKMQ (reference sequence). V was shortened by 5 bases and J by 3 bases, with 16 bases between the two germline ends. CDR3 in amino acids: CASSPAAPIDTEAFF. As DNA, the CDR3 is TGTGCCAGCAGCCCGGCCGCCCCAATTGACACTGAAGCTTTCTTT.

This clonotype was seen a handful of times. The V gene is TRBV5-4, the J gene TRBJ1-1; a weak D match, TRBD1 (5 bases). The germline V gene encodes CDR1 SGHNT and CDR2 YYREEE (reference sequence). Trimming shortened V by 0 bases and J by 1 base, and 13 bases separated the two germline ends. This CDR3 has 16 amino acids. CDR3 loop: CASSLAVIRGNTEAFF. The CDR3 DNA is TGTGCCAGCAGCTTGGCCGTGATAAGGGGGAACACTGAAGCTTTCTTT.